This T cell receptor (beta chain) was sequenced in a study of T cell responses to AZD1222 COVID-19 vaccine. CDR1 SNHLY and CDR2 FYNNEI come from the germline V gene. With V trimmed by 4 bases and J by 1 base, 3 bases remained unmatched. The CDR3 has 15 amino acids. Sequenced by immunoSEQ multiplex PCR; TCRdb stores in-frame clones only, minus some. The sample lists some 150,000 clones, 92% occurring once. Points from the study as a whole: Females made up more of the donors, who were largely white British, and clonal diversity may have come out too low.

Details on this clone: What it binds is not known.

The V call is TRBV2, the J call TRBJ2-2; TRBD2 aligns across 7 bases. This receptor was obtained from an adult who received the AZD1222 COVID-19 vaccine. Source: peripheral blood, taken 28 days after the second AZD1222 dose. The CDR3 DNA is TGTGCCAGCAGTGCTTCTAGCGGGAACACCGGGGAGCTGTTTTTT. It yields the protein CASSASSGNTGELFF.